This TCR beta chain was observed in a study of blood T cell repertoires in COVID-19. Produced via immunoSEQ multiplex PCR; TCRdb's table is partial and in-frame only. The data hold more than 150,000 clones, with around 92% observed a single time. The receptor's source is a man aged 55-75 years with acute or convalescent COVID-19. Sequencing was done on a sample of peripheral blood.

CDR3 region: CASSYRTSGGSFWETQYF. The CDR3 DNA follows: TGTGCCAGCAGTTACAGGACTAGCGGGGGGTCCTTCTGGGAGACCCAGTACTTC. This rearrangement joins TRBV6-2 or TRBV6-3 to TRBJ2-5, with TRBD2 matching 14 bases. V lost 2 bases, J lost 5 bases, and 10 bases stayed unmatched. Germline V gene lookup returns CDR1 MNHEY and CDR2 SVGEGT. The CDR3 runs 18 residues.